This paragraph reports one TCR beta chain. The antigen remains undetermined. This sample was taken from a study of STAT5B mutations in CD4+ large granular lymphocyte leukemia. Study conclusions and caveats: Top patient clones used TRBV06 genes more often: 8/27 versus 2/35 in controls.

Under the authors' procedure: The detection floor for productive clonotype frequency was 2.59 x 10-5. The data were produced by immunoSEQ multiplex PCR, yet TCRdb's version contains in-frame clones alone and is incomplete. The D gene and trimming were derived from the DNA, and the V and J assignments and clone size from that table. The table records approximately 28,000 clones, 70% to 90% of them present only once. The length of the CDR3 is 14 residues. V dropped 0 bases and J dropped 4 bases, with 10 bases sitting between them. Germline V lookup: CDR1 GTSNPN, CDR2 SVGIG (reference sequence). This sequence was found in a human donor in good health. The chain links TRBV30 to TRBJ1-3, with a tentative D call TRBD1 (5 bases). Sample: CD4+ T cells from blood buffy coats. CDR3 coding DNA: TGTGCCTGGAGTGTGGGCCAGGGAGGAAACACCATATATTTT. Protein sequence: CAWSVGQGGNTIYF.